These 25 T cell receptor beta chains share one sample of origin, sequenced in a study of blood T cell repertoires in COVID-19. The table came from immunoSEQ multiplex PCR; TCRdb's copy has only in-frame clones and leaves some out. The sample records about 80,000 clones, around 89% being singletons. Sequenced sample: peripheral blood. These receptors all come from a woman of 80 years or more with active or convalescent COVID-19.

The chain is built from TRBV30 and TRBJ2-5, with TRBD2 as a possible D gene (6 bases). Trimming left V 2 bases short and J 5 bases short, with 9 bases between. Germline V gene lookup returns CDR1 GTSNPN and CDR2 SVGIG (reference sequence). CDR3 length equals 12 residues. The CDR3: CAWSWDWETQYF. CDR3 sequence (DNA): TGTGCCTGGAGTTGGGACTGGGAGACCCAGTACTTC.

This clone was seen a single time. Here the CDR3 DNA reads TGCGCCAGCAGCGGCGGACAGCTGAACACTGAAGCTTTCTTT. Protein product: CASSGGQLNTEAFF. The chain employs TRBV5-1 and TRBJ1-1, with D perhaps matching TRBD1 (6 bases). Per germline, CDR1 SGHRS and CDR2 YFSETQ. V was pared by 4 bases and J by 0 bases, with 10 bases between. The CDR3 spans 14 residues.

In this sample, this clone turned up once. The chain combines TRBV6-2 or TRBV6-3 with TRBJ2-5; TRBD2 agrees at 14 bases. V lost 2 bases to trimming and J lost 5 bases; unmatched junction nucleotides: 10. The CDR3 loop spans 18 amino acids. Germline V gene sequence: CDR1 MNHEY, CDR2 SVGEGT. CDR3 in amino acids: CASSYGVGLAGAPETQYF. The CDR3 DNA follows: TGTGCCAGCAGTTACGGAGTGGGACTAGCGGGAGCTCCCGAGACCCAGTACTTC.

The chain couples TRBV30 to TRBJ2-1, with D perhaps matching TRBD2 (5 bases). CDR1 is GTSNPN, CDR2 SVGIG, per germline (reference sequence). The ends were cut back, 1 base at V and 4 bases at J, with 11 bases in the middle. CDR3 length equals 14 residues. The CDR3 region is CAWSESGDYNEQFF. The CDR3 DNA reads TGTGCCTGGAGTGAAAGCGGAGATTACAATGAGCAGTTCTTC.

This clone was picked up one time. A read error may account for a junction end that differs from germline. The chain carries TRBV7-7 and TRBJ2-1, with TRBD2 matching 9 bases. The CDR3 has 16 amino acids. Germline CDR1 reads SSHAT; CDR2 reads FNYEAQ (reference sequence). CDR3 nucleotide sequence: TGTGCTAGCAGCTTAACCGCAGCGGGAGGTCGGAATGAGCAGTTCTTC. Translating gives CASSLTAAGGRNEQFF.

The CDR3 sequence: CASSSLPGQVTSGANVLTF. The CDR3 nucleotides are TGTGCCAGCAGTTCCCTCCCCGGACAGGTAACATCTGGGGCCAACGTCCTGACTTTC. The chain recombines TRBV27 with TRBJ2-6; TRBD1 aligns across 7 bases. The CDR3 covers 19 residues. Losses at the gene ends were 4 bases for V and 1 base for J; bases not matched to a gene: 13. Germline V gene data show CDR1 as MNHEY and CDR2 as SMNVEV (reference sequence). The whole variable domain, remainder taken from reference TRBV27 and TRBJ2-6, is EAQVTQNPRYLITVTGKKLTVTCSQNMNHEYMSWYRQDPGLGLRQIYYSMNVEVTDKGDVPEGYKVSRKEKRNFPLILESPSPNQTSLYFCASSSLPGQVTSGANVLTFGAGSRLTVL.

This rearrangement joins TRBV27 to TRBJ2-3, with D perhaps matching TRBD1 (5 bases). The germline V gene encodes CDR1 MNHEY and CDR2 SMNVEV (reference sequence). V shed 4 bases and J shed 3 bases, with 11 bases lying between them. This CDR3 spans 14 amino acids. CDR3 in amino acids: CASSYRKLTDTQYF. CDR3 nucleotides: TGTGCCAGCAGTTACAGGAAACTTACAGATACGCAGTATTTT.

The CDR3 coding sequence is TGTGCCAGTAGTGATTCGGGGGGGCGAGGAAACACCATATATTTT. As protein: CASSDSGGRGNTIYF. V gene TRBV19 combines with J gene TRBJ1-3; possible D gene TRBD1, 6 bases. Trimming cost V 5 bases and J 4 bases, with 15 bases left between them. CDR1 and CDR2 (germline): LNHDA, SQIVND (reference sequence). CDR3 length equals 15 residues.

The chain recombines TRBV5-5 with TRBJ2-1, with TRBD2 matching over 8 bases. The germline CDR1 and CDR2 sequences are SGHKS and YYEKEE (reference sequence). The CDR3 sequence is 20 residues long. V lost 2 bases, J lost 0 bases, and 16 bases stayed unmatched. CDR3 protein: CASSFLVGSGTEDSYNEQFF. The CDR3 DNA reads as TGTGCCAGCAGCTTTTTGGTGGGTAGCGGGACTGAGGACTCCTACAATGAGCAGTTCTTC. The full variable domain, with the rest looked up from reference TRBV5-5 and TRBJ2-1, is DAGVTQSPTHLIKTRGQQVTLRCSPISGHKSVSWYQQVLGQGPQFIFQYYEKEERGRGNFPDRFSARQFPNYSSELNVNALLLGDSALYLCASSFLVGSGTEDSYNEQFFGPGTRLTVL.

The chain carries TRBV7-2 and TRBJ2-7, with 7 bases matching TRBD1. The CDR3 spans 14 residues. Germline assignment: CDR1 SGHTA and CDR2 FQGNSA. J lost 7 bases, V lost 3 bases, and 9 bases had no gene match. CDR3 sequence reads: CASSFGTAPLEQYF. CDR3 sequence (DNA): TGTGCCAGCAGCTTCGGGACAGCCCCCTTGGAGCAGTACTTC.

CDR3 nucleotides: TGTGCCAGCAGCGTAGGGAGCGGGACCCGCTCCTACAATGAGCAGTTCTTC. Its translation: CASSVGSGTRSYNEQFF. The chain uses TRBV9 and TRBJ2-1; 7 positions agree with TRBD2. This CDR3 spans 17 amino acids. Trimming at V came to 0 bases and at J to 0 bases, leaving 6 bases not matched to a gene. Germline V gene lookup returns CDR1 SGDLS and CDR2 YYNGEE.

The J gene is TRBJ1-2, the V gene TRBV9, with 7 bases matching TRBD1. This CDR3 is built from 13 residues. In germline, CDR1 is SGDLS, CDR2 YYNGEE. J was trimmed by 6 bases and V by 4 bases; bases with no gene match: 6. The CDR3 sequence is CASSSFTGDGYTF. In DNA form, the CDR3 reads TGTGCCAGCAGCTCCTTTACAGGGGATGGCTACACCTTC.

This clone was seen a handful of times. The chain recombines TRBV6-2 or TRBV6-3 with TRBJ2-3; 9 positions agree with TRBD1. The germline V gene has CDR1 MNHEY and CDR2 SVGEGT. The trim removed 2 bases at V and 0 bases at J, leaving 9 bases unmatched. The CDR3 covers 18 residues. DNA of the CDR3: TGTGCCAGCAGTTACCTCCGGGACAGGGAGCCCAGCACAGATACGCAGTATTTT. Its translation: CASSYLRDREPSTDTQYF.

The CDR3 nucleotides read TGTGCCAGCAGCTTAGTTCGGTGGAGGGCCGGGGAGCTGTTTTTT. Amino acid sequence: CASSLVRWRAGELFF. The V call is TRBV7-8, the J call TRBJ2-2, with TRBD2 as a possible D gene (6 bases). Germline CDR1 is SGHVS and CDR2 is FQNEAQ. V was trimmed by 1 base and J by 6 bases, leaving 12 bases between them. This CDR3 region has 15 residues.

This clone was picked up one time. V usage is TRBV2 and J usage is TRBJ2-7; 7 bases are a match to TRBD1. The CDR3 runs 14 residues. V shed 6 bases and J 3 bases; nucleotides not matched to a gene: 8. The germline gives CDR1 SNHLY, CDR2 FYNNEI. This chain's CDR3 is CASRSRGSYYEQYF. The CDR3 nucleotides read TGTGCCAGCAGGAGCAGGGGGAGCTACTACGAGCAGTACTTC.

The V call is TRBV27, the J call TRBJ1-1; D is undetermined. Trimming removed 6 bases from V and 5 bases from J, with 28 bases in between. The CDR3 consists of 18 residues. Germline values: CDR1 MNHEY, CDR2 SMNVEV (reference sequence). The DNA of the CDR3 is TGTGCCAGCAGCCCCACGGGTTCAATCCTCAACTACATTACTGAAGCTTTCTTT. Protein sequence: CASSPTGSILNYITEAFF.

The V call is TRBV2, the J call TRBJ1-6; D not certain. Germline CDR1 reads SNHLY; CDR2 reads FYNNEI. The CDR3 is 14 residues long. Trimming cost V 6 bases and J 5 bases, with 11 bases left between them. Written as DNA, the CDR3 is TGTGCCAGCAGGCAAACAGTCAATAATTCACCCCTCCACTTT. As protein: CASRQTVNNSPLHF.

V gene TRBV29-1 combines with J gene TRBJ1-2; 11 nucleotides line up with TRBD1. V lost 7 bases to trimming and J lost 3 bases; unmatched junction nucleotides: 4. Germline CDR1 is SQVTM and CDR2 is ANQGSEA. This CDR3 has 13 amino acids. The CDR3 region has the DNA TGCAGCGCTCGGACAGGGGGCGACTATGGCTACACCTTC. Translation: CSARTGGDYGYTF.

This clone came up once. The chain carries TRBV19 and TRBJ2-1; tentative D call: TRBD2 (6 bases). V lost 3 bases and J 0 bases, leaving 12 bases between the germline ends. This CDR3 spans 16 amino acids. The germline gives CDR1 LNHDA, CDR2 SQIVND (reference sequence). The CDR3 nucleotides are TGTGCCAGTAGTATCCCCCTAGCGAGCTCCTACAATGAGCAGTTCTTC. This encodes CASSIPLASSYNEQFF.

The chain links TRBV19 to TRBJ1-1; TRBD1 might be the D (5 bases). Germline values: CDR1 LNHDA, CDR2 SQIVND (reference sequence). This CDR3 has 16 residues. V lost 6 bases, J lost 1 base, and 18 bases lay in between. The CDR3 here is CASRSAPGLQNTEAFF. Written as DNA, the CDR3 is TGTGCCAGTAGGTCTGCGCCGGGACTCCAGAACACTGAAGCTTTCTTT. The whole variable domain, remainder taken from reference TRBV19 and TRBJ1-1, is DGGITQSPKYLFRKEGQNVTLSCEQNLNHDAMYWYRQDPGQGLRLIYYSQIVNDFQKGDIAEGYSVSREKKESFPLTVTSAQKNPTAFYLCASRSAPGLQNTEAFFGQGTRLTVV.

J is TRBJ2-1 and V is TRBV27; possibly TRBD2 for D (6 bases). CDR1 MNHEY and CDR2 SMNVEV come from the germline V gene (reference sequence). V was pared by 1 base and J by 3 bases, with 16 bases between. This CDR3 has 17 amino acids. The CDR3 sequence is CASSLWLGTGVYNEQFF. CDR3 nucleotides: TGTGCCAGCAGTTTATGGCTCGGGACGGGGGTCTACAATGAGCAGTTCTTC.

This chain uses TRBV5-8 with TRBJ2-5; no definite D call. There are 11 residues in the CDR3. CDR1 is SGHTS, CDR2 YDEGEE, per germline. V dropped 1 base and J dropped 6 bases, with 4 bases sitting between them. CDR3 DNA sequence: TGTGCCAGCAGCTTGACACAGACCCAGTACTTC. The encoded protein is CASSLTQTQYF.

This rearrangement joins TRBV5-1 to TRBJ1-6, with TRBD1 matching over 7 bases. The CDR3 spans 18 residues. The V segment lost 4 bases and the J segment 0 bases; nucleotides outside the gene matches: 10. The V gene's germline CDR1 is SGHRS and CDR2 YFSETQ. CDR3 bases: TGCGCCAGCAGCACCTCGGACAGGCGGACCTCCTATAATTCACCCCTCCACTTT. Translating gives CASSTSDRRTSYNSPLHF.

This clone was seen only a few times. The chain joins TRBV28 to TRBJ2-3; 13 bases map to TRBD2. The CDR3 has 16 amino acids. Germline CDR1 MDHEN, CDR2 SYDVKM. J was trimmed by 3 bases and V by 2 bases; bases with no gene match: 2. CDR3 nucleotides: TGTGCCAGCAGTTTAGGACTAGCGGGAGCAACAGATACGCAGTATTTT. This encodes CASSLGLAGATDTQYF. Supplemented by reference TRBV28 and TRBJ2-3, the full variable domain reads DVKVTQSSRYLVKRTGEKVFLECVQDMDHENMFWYRQDPGLGLRLIYFSYDVKMKEKGDIPEGYSVSREKKERFSLILESASTNQTSMYLCASSLGLAGATDTQYFGPGTRLTVL.

The chain couples TRBV20-1 to TRBJ2-3, with D hard to call. V shed 3 bases and J shed 2 bases, with 9 bases lying between them. Per germline, CDR1 DFQATT and CDR2 SNEGSKA (reference sequence). This CDR3 has 13 amino acids. As DNA, the CDR3 is TGCAGTGCTAGTTACCTAGTCACAGATACGCAGTATTTT. Translated: CSASYLVTDTQYF.